The T cell receptor (beta chain) under discussion was sequenced for a study of control samples from healthy donors and cancer patients. Germline CDR1 reads LNHDA; CDR2 reads SQIVND (reference sequence). The CDR3 covers 14 residues. Between the trimmed V and J ends, which lost 3 bases and 1 base, there was a span of 9 bases. The method was immunoSEQ multiplex PCR; TCRdb's version includes in-frame clones alone and lacks a portion of them. The repertoire holds around 80,000 clones, with 85% to 90% as singletons. This TCR was sampled from a man aged 50-59 years in good health. This chain connects TRBV19 to TRBJ1-1; a weak D match, TRBD1 (5 bases). Material for sequencing was blood. CDR3 sequence (DNA): TGTGCCAGTAGTATGGACGGGGCGAACACTGAAGCTTTCTTT. Amino acids: CASSMDGANTEAFF.